The clone carrying this T cell receptor (beta chain) turned up a few times. V was cut by 0 bases and J by 2 bases, with 11 bases left in between. CDR3 length equals 15 residues. Germline lookup yields CDR1 MNHEY and CDR2 SVGEGT. This sample was taken from a study of Ad26.COV2.S vaccination and SARS-CoV-2 variants. Noted treatment: roughly 18 received Ad26.COV2.S at low or high dose, single or two shots; 5 received placebo; per-sample allocation not given. Sampling occurred on day 63 after the first vaccine or placebo injection. Participants' vaccine, an Ad26 vector, delivered Wuhan-strain SARS-CoV-2 spike. Using immunoSEQ multiplex PCR, the repertoire was profiled, and TCRdb retains in-frame clones only, with some absent. In the table there are 350,000 to 600,000 clones, approximately 90% of which are singletons.

The receptor comes from a person between 18 and 60 years old who received the Ad26.COV2.S COVID-19 vaccine or a placebo. This rearrangement joins TRBV6-2 or TRBV6-3 to TRBJ2-7; D may be TRBD1 (6 bases). The sample here was peripheral blood, taken in a trial of Ad26.COV2.S vaccine versus placebo. The CDR3 DNA follows: TGTGCCAGCAGTTACTCGACAGGTAGGACCTACGAGCAGTACTTC. Translating it yields CASSYSTGRTYEQYF.